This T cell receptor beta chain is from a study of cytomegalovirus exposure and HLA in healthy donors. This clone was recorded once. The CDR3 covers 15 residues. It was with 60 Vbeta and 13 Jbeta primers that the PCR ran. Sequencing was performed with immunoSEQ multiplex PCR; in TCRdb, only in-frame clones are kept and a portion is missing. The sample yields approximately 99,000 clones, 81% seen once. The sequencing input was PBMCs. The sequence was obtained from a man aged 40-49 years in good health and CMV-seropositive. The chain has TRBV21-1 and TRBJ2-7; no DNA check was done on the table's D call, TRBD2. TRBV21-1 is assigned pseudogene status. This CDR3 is CASSNGEGSSYEQYF. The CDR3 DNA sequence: TGTGCCAGCAGCAATGGGGAGGGGAGCTCCTACGAGCAGTACTTC.